The 9 T cell receptor beta chains below were found in one sample sequenced in a study of T cell repertoires in ileal Crohn's disease. Noted time point: proximal margin of the surgical specimen (macroscopically non-inflamed). The table came from immunoSEQ multiplex PCR; TCRdb's copy has only in-frame clones and leaves some out. Of about 3,000 clones listed, approximately 88% are singletons. The sample was ileal tissue. The receptors derive from an adult with Crohn's disease.

The J gene is TRBJ1-2, the V gene TRBV5-5; unclear D gene. Trimming removed 1 base at V and 6 bases at J, with 10 bases between. The CDR3 totals 13 residues. Germline loops: CDR1 SGHKS, CDR2 YYEKEE (reference sequence). The chain's CDR3 is CASSLMRVDGYTF. CDR3 DNA sequence: TGTGCCAGCAGCTTGATGAGGGTAGATGGCTACACCTTC.

The chain links TRBV5-6 to TRBJ2-5; D is possibly TRBD2 (7 bases). CDR3 length: 15 amino acids. Germline CDR1 is SGHDT and CDR2 is YYEEEE. V lost 0 bases and J 2 bases, leaving 11 bases between the germline ends. CDR3 DNA sequence: TGTGCCAGCAGCTTGGCAGGGAGGGGGCAAGAGACCCAGTACTTC. It encodes CASSLAGRGQETQYF.

This chain connects TRBV7-9 to TRBJ2-3, with D possibly TRBD1 on 6 matching bases. The CDR3 spans 16 residues. Germline assignment: CDR1 SEHNR and CDR2 FQNEAQ (reference sequence). Trimming took 2 bases from V and 2 from J, leaving 14 bases between them. The CDR3 is CASSLRGGTHTDTQYF. The DNA of the CDR3 is TGTGCCAGCAGCTTAAGAGGGGGAACCCACACAGATACGCAGTATTTT.

This clone was observed a single time. The chain couples TRBV6-1 to TRBJ2-2; no definite D call. Trimming removed 6 bases at V and 0 bases at J, with 11 bases between. This CDR3 has 15 amino acids. The germline gives CDR1 MNHNS, CDR2 SASEGT. CDR3 protein: CASRAALANTGELFF. The CDR3 bases are TGTGCCAGCAGGGCCGCGCTCGCGAACACCGGGGAGCTGTTTTTT.

This chain links TRBV15 with TRBJ2-7; 9 bases line up with TRBD2. CDR3 length equals 14 residues. The V and J ends lost 1 base and 8 bases, in that order; junction bases with no gene match: 6. CDR1 and CDR2 (germline): LNHNV, YYDKDF (reference sequence). The CDR3 DNA is TGTGCCACCAGCAGAGTTAGCGGGAGAGGGAAGCAGTACTTC. This encodes CATSRVSGRGKQYF.

The chain has TRBV7-8 and TRBJ2-5, with D tentatively TRBD1 (5 bases). V was cut by 1 base and J by 5 bases, with 8 bases left in between. Germline V gene data show CDR1 as SGHVS and CDR2 as FQNEAQ. The CDR3 has 13 amino acids. The CDR3 DNA is TGTGCCAGCAGCTTAGAGGGGTGGGAGACCCAGTACTTC. It yields the protein CASSLEGWETQYF.

This chain uses TRBV21-1 with TRBJ2-3; the table's D call of TRBD2 was not tested on the DNA. TRBV21-1 is a pseudogene. CDR3 length equals 16 residues. The CDR3 sequence: CASSKGSSGSTDTQYF. The CDR3 region has the DNA TGTGCCAGCAGCAAAGGTTCTAGCGGGAGCACAGATACGCAGTATTTT.

This sequence joins TRBV29-1 and TRBJ1-2, with D hard to call. The CDR3 extends over 12 amino acids. With 3 bases removed from V and 4 bases from J, the gap between germline ends came to 9 bases. The germline gives CDR1 SQVTM, CDR2 ANQGSEA. The CDR3 nucleotides are TGCAGCGTTGATAGGTCTTCCTATGGCTACACCTTC. Translated: CSVDRSSYGYTF.

The chain carries TRBV28 and TRBJ2-7, with 8 positions matching TRBD2. The junction had 7 bases not matched to a gene; V was cut back by 5 bases and J by 4 bases. The CDR3 runs to 14 residues. Germline values: CDR1 MDHEN, CDR2 SYDVKM. As DNA, the CDR3 is TGTGCCAGCAGTACTAGCGGTCCGACTTACGAGCAGTACTTC. The encoded protein is CASSTSGPTYEQYF.